A selection of T cell receptor beta chains follows, all from one sample in a study of CD8+ T cells in alopecia areata. Data came from immunoSEQ multiplex PCR; TCRdb stores just in-frame clones and leaves some out. The top ten hold 15% to 20% of the sample, which has 150,000 to 180,000 clones, approximately 53% seen once. Specimen: CD8+ T cells sorted from blood, collected at week 0. The receptor source for this set is a human donor with alopecia areata. The conserved cysteine and the conserved F or W are not part of the CDR3 here.

J: TRBJ2-6
V: TRBV4-3
CDR3: ASSQGEDSGANVLT

J: TRBJ1-5
V: TRBV9
CDR3: ASSVADGFNQPQH

J: TRBJ1-2
V: TRBV7-9
CDR3: ASSLERGGYT

J: TRBJ2-6
V: TRBV7-9
CDR3: ASSLQGTSGANVLT

J: TRBJ2-7
V: TRBV4-3
CDR3: ASSQDLEGDEQY

J: TRBJ2-7
V: TRBV30
CDR3: AWSLGPSSGEQY

J: TRBJ2-5
V: TRBV5-6
CDR3: ASSPPSGQKTY

J: TRBJ2-3
V: TRBV9
CDR3: ASSSQSGGITDTQY

J: TRBJ1-2
V: TRBV10-3
CDR3: AISEPGTVNGYT

J: TRBJ2-1
V: TRBV27
CDR3: ASSDRGVYNEQF

J: TRBJ1-1
V: TRBV7-9
CDR3: ASSLTEAF

J: TRBJ1-6
V: TRBV11-2
CDR3: ASSSSGTGGTPLH

J: TRBJ1-2
V: TRBV27
CDR3: AVWGQGFPSYGYT

J: TRBJ1-6
V: TRBV2
CDR3: ASHATGADSPLH

J: TRBJ2-7
V: TRBV7-8
CDR3: ASSDPPSGYSYEQY